Listed below are T cell receptor beta chains from one sample, sequenced in a study of T cells after yellow fever vaccination. MiXCR, run by TCRdb on the 5' RACE reads, gives a single entry per CDR3 protein. The sample consists of tens of thousands of distinct CDR3 sequences, around 7.4% of them appearing once. The sequencing used CD8+ T cells sorted from PBMCs, collected 15 days after the yellow fever booster vaccination. The receptors derive from a man between 25 and 39 years old who received the YFV17D yellow fever vaccine. Both conserved end residues are trimmed from each CDR3. Not all rows give a size; the values are once, few, many and, for expanded clones, a class.

clone_size: many
j_call: TRBJ2-7
v_call: TRBV25-1
cdr3_aa: ASRVSETYEQY

clone_size: many
j_call: TRBJ2-1
v_call: TRBV20-1
cdr3_aa: SARNPVYPYNEQF

clone_size: many
j_call: TRBJ2-7
v_call: TRBV2
cdr3_aa: ASTGQVYEQY

clone_size: many
j_call: TRBJ2-1
v_call: TRBV7-9
cdr3_aa: ASSSLAGVTNEQF

clone_size: many
j_call: TRBJ2-6
v_call: TRBV20-1
cdr3_aa: SARPLDSSGANVLT

clone_size: -
j_call: TRBJ2-5
v_call: TRBV20-1
cdr3_aa: CARDRGEKTEETYQETQY

clone_size: many
j_call: TRBJ1-1
v_call: TRBV12-3/TRBV12-4
cdr3_aa: ASSFTDSNTEAF

clone_size: many
j_call: TRBJ2-3
v_call: TRBV12-3/TRBV12-4
cdr3_aa: ASRRGEGPADTQY

clone_size: few
j_call: TRBJ2-1
v_call: TRBV29-1
cdr3_aa: SVDALEYNEQF

clone_size: many
j_call: TRBJ2-3
v_call: TRBV6-4
cdr3_aa: ASSEILAPSTDTQY

clone_size: many
j_call: TRBJ2-5
v_call: TRBV6-4
cdr3_aa: ARTGDQETQY

clone_size: many
j_call: TRBJ2-1
v_call: TRBV5-1
cdr3_aa: ASSLPLEAGVNNEQF

clone_size: many
j_call: TRBJ2-5
v_call: TRBV7-2
cdr3_aa: ASSQGQGPPETQY

clone_size: many
j_call: TRBJ2-1
v_call: TRBV5-1
cdr3_aa: ASSSHPGTASYNEQF

clone_size: many
j_call: TRBJ2-1
v_call: TRBV14
cdr3_aa: ASSQSLAEPYNEQF

clone_size: -
j_call: TRBJ2-1
v_call: TRBV7-8
cdr3_aa: ASSLEPRDSYNEQF

clone_size: many
j_call: TRBJ2-7
v_call: TRBV27
cdr3_aa: ASSKQGWYEQY

clone_size: many
j_call: TRBJ2-1
v_call: TRBV27
cdr3_aa: ASSFGSYNEQF

clone_size: many
j_call: TRBJ2-1
v_call: TRBV2
cdr3_aa: ASSQTSGTPEGF

clone_size: many
j_call: TRBJ2-1
v_call: TRBV20-1
cdr3_aa: SARDGLFLF

clone_size: many
j_call: TRBJ1-5
v_call: TRBV20-1
cdr3_aa: SASFMGRDGTQH

clone_size: many
j_call: TRBJ2-1
v_call: TRBV12-3/TRBV12-4
cdr3_aa: ASSPGGGVEQF

clone_size: many
j_call: TRBJ2-1
v_call: TRBV18
cdr3_aa: ASSPPEATRDNEQF

clone_size: many
j_call: TRBJ2-7
v_call: TRBV4-3
cdr3_aa: ASSQGTEQY

clone_size: -
j_call: TRBJ1-5
v_call: TRBV5-1
cdr3_aa: ASSPGQGSQPQH